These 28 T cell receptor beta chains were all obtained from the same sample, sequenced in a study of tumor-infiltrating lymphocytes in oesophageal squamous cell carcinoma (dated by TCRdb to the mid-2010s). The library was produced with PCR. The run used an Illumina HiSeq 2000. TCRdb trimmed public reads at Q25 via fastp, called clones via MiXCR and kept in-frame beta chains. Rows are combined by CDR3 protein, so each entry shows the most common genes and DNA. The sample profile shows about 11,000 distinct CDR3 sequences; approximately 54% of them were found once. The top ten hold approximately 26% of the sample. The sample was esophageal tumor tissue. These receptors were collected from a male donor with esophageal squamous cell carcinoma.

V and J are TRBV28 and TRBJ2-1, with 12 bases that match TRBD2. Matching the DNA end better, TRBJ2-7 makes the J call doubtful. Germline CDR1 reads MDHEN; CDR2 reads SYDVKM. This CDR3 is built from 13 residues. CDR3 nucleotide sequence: TGTGCCACTCTAGCGGGAGGGCTCTACGAGCAGTACTTC. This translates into CATLAGGLYEQYF.

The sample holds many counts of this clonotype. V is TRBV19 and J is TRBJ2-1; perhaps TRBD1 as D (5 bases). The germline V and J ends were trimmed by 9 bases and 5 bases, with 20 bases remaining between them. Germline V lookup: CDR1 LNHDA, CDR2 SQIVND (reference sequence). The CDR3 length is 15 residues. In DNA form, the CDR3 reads TGTGCCAGCTCCGCGACGCAGGGAAGGAACAATGAGCAGTTCTTC. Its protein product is CASSATQGRNNEQFF.

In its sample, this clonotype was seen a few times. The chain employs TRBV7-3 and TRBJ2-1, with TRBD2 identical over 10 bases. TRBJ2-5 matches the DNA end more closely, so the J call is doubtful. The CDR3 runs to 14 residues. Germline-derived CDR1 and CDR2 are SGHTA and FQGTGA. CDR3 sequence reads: CASSEGGLAKTQYF. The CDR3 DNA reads TGTGCCAGCAGCGAAGGGGGACTAGCGAAGACCCAGTACTTC.

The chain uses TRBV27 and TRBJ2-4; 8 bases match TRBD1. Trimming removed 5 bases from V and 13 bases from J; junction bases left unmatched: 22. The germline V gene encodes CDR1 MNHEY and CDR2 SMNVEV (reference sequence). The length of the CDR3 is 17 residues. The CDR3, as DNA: TGTGCCAGCAGTCTGGGGGACAGGCCGGGAATCAGCAATGAGCAGTACTTC. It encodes CASSLGDRPGISNEQYF.

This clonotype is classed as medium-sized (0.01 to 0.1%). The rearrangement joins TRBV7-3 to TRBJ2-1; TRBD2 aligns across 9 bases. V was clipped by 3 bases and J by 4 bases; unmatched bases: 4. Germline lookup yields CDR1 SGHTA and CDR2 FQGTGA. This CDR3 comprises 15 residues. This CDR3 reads CASSFSSGNYNEQFF. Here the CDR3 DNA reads TGTGCCAGCAGCTTCTCTAGCGGGAATTACAATGAGCAGTTCTTC. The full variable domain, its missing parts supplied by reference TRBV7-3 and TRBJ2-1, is GAGVSQTPSNKVTEKGKYVELRCDPISGHTALYWYRQSLGQGPEFLIYFQGTGAADDSGLPNDRFFAVRPEGSVSTLKIQRTERGDSAVYLCASSFSSGNYNEQFFGPGTRLTVL.

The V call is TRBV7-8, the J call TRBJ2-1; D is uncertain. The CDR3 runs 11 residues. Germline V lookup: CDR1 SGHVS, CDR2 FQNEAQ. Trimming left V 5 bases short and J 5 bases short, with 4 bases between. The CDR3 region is CASSLHNEQFF. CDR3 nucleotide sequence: TGTGCCAGCAGCCTTCACAATGAGCAGTTCTTC.

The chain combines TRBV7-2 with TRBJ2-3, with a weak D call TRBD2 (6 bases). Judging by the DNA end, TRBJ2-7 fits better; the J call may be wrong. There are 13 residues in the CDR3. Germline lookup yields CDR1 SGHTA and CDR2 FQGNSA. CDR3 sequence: CASSSQEGLEQYF. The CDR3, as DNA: TGTGCCAGCAGCTCCCAGGAGGGTTTGGAGCAGTACTTC.

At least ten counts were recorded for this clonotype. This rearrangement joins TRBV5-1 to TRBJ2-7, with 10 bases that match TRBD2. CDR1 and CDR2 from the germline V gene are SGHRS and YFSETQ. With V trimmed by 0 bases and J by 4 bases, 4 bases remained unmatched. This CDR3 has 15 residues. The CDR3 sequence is CASSLGASGGYEQYF. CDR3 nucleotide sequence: TGCGCCAGCAGCTTGGGCGCTAGCGGGGGTTACGAGCAGTACTTC. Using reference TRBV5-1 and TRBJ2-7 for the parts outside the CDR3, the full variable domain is KAGVTQTPRYLIKTRGQQVTLSCSPISGHRSVSWYQQTPGQGLQFLFEYFSETQRNKGNFPGRFSGRQFSNSRSEMNVSTLELGDSALYLCASSLGASGGYEQYFGPGTRLTVT.

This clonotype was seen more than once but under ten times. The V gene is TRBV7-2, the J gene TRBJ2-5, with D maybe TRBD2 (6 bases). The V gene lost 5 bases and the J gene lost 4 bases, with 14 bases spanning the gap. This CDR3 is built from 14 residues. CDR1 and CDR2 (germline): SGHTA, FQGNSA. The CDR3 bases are TGTGCCAGCAGCGCCACTAACGGGGGAGAGACCCAGTACTTC. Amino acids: CASSATNGGETQYF.

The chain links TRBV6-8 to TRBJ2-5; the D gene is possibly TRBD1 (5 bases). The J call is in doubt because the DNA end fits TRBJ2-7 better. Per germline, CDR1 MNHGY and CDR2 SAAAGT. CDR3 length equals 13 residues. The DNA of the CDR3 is TGTGCCAGCAGTTACGGCACAGGATACGAGCAGTACTTC. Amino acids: CASSYGTGYEQYF.

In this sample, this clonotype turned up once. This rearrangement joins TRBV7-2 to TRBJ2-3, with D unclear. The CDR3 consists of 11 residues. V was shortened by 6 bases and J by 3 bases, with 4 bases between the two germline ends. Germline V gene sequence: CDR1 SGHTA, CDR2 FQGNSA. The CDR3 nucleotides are TGTGCCAGCAGGATTACAGATACGCAGTATTTT. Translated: CASRITDTQYF. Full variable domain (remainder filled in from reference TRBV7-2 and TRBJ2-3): GAGVSQSPSNKVTEKGKDVELRCDPISGHTALYWYRQSLGQGLEFLIYFQGNSAPDKSGLPSDRFSAERTGGSVSTLTIQRTQQEDSAVYLCASRITDTQYFGPGTRLTVL.

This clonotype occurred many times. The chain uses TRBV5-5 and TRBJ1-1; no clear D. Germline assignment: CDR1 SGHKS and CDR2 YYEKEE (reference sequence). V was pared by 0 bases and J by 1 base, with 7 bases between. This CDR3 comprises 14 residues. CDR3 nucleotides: TGTGCCAGCAGCTTGGATGTCTCGAACACTGAAGCTTTCTTT. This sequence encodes CASSLDVSNTEAFF. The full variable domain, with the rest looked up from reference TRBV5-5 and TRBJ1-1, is DAGVTQSPTHLIKTRGQQVTLRCSPISGHKSVSWYQQVLGQGPQFIFQYYEKEERGRGNFPDRFSARQFPNYSSELNVNALLLGDSALYLCASSLDVSNTEAFFGQGTRLTVV.

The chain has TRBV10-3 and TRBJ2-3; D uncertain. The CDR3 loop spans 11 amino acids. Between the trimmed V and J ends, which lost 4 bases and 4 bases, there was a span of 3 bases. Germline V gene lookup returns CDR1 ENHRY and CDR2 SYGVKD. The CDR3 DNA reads TGTGCCATCAGTGCCGCAGATACGCAGTATTTT. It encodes CAISAADTQYF.

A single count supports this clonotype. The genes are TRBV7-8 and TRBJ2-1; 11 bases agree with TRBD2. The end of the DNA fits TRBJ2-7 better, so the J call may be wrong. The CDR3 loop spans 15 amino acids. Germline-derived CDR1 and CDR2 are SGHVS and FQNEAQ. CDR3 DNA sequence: TGTGCCAGCAGTTCACTAGCGGGAGCGGGCAATGAGCAGTACTTC. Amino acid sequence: CASSSLAGAGNEQYF.

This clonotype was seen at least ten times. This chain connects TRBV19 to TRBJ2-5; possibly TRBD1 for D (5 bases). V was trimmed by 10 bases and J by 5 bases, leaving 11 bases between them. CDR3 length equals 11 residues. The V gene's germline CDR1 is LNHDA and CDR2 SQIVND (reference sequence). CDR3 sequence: CATRQTETQYF. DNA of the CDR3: TGTGCCACCAGACAGACGGAGACCCAGTACTTC.

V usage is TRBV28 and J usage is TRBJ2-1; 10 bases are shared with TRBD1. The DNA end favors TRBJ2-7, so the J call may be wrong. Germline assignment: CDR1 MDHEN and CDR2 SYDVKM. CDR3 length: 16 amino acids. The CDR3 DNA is TGTGCCAGCAGTGAAACCCAGGGACAGGGGATCAGTAAGCAGTACTTC. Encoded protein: CASSETQGQGISKQYF.

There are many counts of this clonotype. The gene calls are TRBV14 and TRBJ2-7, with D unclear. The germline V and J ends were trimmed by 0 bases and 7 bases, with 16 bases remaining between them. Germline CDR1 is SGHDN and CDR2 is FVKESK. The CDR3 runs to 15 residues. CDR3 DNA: TGTGCCAGCAGCCAAGATGGTTTTAGCAGACATGAGCAGTACTTC. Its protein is CASSQDGFSRHEQYF.

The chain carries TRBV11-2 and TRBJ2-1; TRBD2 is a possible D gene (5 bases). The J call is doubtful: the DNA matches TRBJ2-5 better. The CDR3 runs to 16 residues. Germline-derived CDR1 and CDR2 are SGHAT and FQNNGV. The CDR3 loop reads CASSQPPGLGEETQYF. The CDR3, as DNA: TGTGCCAGCAGTCAACCCCCGGGGTTAGGAGAGGAGACCCAGTACTTC.

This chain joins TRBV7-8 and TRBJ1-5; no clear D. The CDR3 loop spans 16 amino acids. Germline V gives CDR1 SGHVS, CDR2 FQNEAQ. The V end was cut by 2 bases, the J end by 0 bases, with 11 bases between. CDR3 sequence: CASSLNGPSSNQPQHF. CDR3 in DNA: TGTGCCAGCAGCTTAAATGGTCCCTCTAGCAATCAGCCCCAGCATTTT.

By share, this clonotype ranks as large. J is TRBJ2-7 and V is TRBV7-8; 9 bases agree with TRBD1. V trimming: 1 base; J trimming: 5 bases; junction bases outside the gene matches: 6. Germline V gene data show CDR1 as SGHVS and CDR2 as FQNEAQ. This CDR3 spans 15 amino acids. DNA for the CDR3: TGTGCCAGCAGCTTAGATAGGACAGGGGTGGACGAGCAGTACTTC. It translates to CASSLDRTGVDEQYF.

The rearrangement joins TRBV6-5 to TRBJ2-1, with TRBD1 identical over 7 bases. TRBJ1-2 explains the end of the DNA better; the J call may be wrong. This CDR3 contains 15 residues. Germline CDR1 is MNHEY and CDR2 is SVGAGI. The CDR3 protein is CASSYLGQSNYGYTF. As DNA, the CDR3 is TGTGCCAGCAGTTACCTGGGACAGTCTAACTATGGCTACACCTTC.

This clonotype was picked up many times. CDR3 sequence reads: CASSNYRLATYEQYF. CDR3 bases: TGTGCCAGCAGTAACTATAGACTAGCCACCTACGAGCAGTACTTC. The V and J genes are TRBV28 and TRBJ2-7; 7 bases match TRBD2. The V gene's germline CDR1 is MDHEN and CDR2 SYDVKM. Unmatched junction bases numbered 9, after V lost 5 bases and J lost 2 bases. The CDR3 covers 15 residues.

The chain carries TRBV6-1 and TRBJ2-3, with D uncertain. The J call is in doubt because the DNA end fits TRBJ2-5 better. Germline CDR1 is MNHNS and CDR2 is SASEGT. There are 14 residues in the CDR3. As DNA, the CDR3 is TGTGCCAGCAGCTACTGGGATCAAAGAGAAACCCAGTACTTC. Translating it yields CASSYWDQRETQYF.

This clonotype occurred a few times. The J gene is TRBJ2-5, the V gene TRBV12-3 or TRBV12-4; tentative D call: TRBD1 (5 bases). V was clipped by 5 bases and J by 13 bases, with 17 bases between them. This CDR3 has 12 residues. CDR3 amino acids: CASSIGTGELYF. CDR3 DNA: TGTGCCAGCAGTATAGGAACAGGAGAGCTGTACTTC.

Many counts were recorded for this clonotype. The CDR3 protein is CAISESTGIQPQHF. In DNA form, the CDR3 reads TGTGCCATCAGTGAGTCTACAGGGATTCAGCCCCAGCATTTT. This chain connects TRBV10-3 to TRBJ1-5; weak D call: TRBD1 (6 bases). The V end lost 0 bases, the J end lost 6 bases, and 9 bases lay between the germline ends. Germline V gene lookup returns CDR1 ENHRY and CDR2 SYGVKD. CDR3 length equals 14 residues.

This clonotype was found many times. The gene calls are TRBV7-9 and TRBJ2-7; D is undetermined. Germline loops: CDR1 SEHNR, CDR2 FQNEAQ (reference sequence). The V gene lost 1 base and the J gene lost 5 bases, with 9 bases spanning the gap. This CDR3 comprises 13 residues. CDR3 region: CASSLVGSHEQYF. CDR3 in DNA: TGTGCCAGCAGCTTAGTTGGCAGCCACGAGCAGTACTTC.

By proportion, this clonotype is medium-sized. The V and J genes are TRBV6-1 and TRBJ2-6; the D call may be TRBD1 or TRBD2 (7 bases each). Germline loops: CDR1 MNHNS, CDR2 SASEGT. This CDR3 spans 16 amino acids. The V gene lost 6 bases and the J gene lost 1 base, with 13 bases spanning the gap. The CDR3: CASSWEGASGANVLTF. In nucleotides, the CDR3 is TGTGCCAGCAGCTGGGAGGGGGCGTCTGGGGCCAACGTCCTGACTTTC.

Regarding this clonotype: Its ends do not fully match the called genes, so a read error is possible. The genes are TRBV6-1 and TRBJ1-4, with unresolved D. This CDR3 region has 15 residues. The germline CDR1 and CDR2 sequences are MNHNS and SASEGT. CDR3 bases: TGTGCCAGCAGGGAAGAGGGCCCTCCTAATGAAAAACTGTTTTTT. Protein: CASREEGPPNEKLFF.